Described below is a single TCR beta chain sequence and its context. Its antigen remains unknown. Profiling relied on immunoSEQ multiplex PCR, and the TCRdb table lists in-frame clones only, not all of them. In the table there are around 150,000 clones, roughly 83% of which are singletons. CDR3 length equals 13 residues. Germline-derived CDR1 and CDR2 are WNHNN and SYGVQD (reference sequence). V was clipped by 2 bases and J by 2 bases, with 7 bases between them. These data come from a study of cytomegalovirus exposure and HLA in healthy donors. Study-level results: TCR beta chains numbering some 150 were designated cytomegalovirus-associated.

The rearrangement links TRBV10-1 to TRBJ2-7; D possibly corresponds to TRBD1 (6 bases). The sequenced sample was PBMCs. The receptor's source is a man aged 25 to 45 in good health and CMV-seropositive. CDR3 nucleotide sequence: TGCGCCAGCAGTGAGGGGGACACCTACGAGCAGTACTTC. Translating gives CASSEGDTYEQYF.